The TCR beta chain described here comes from a study of OX40 agonist ivuxolimab in advanced cancers. Overall study results and limits: Among the lowest peripheral clonal expansion occurred in 0.1-3.0 mg/kg partial responders. CD4+ and CD8+ blood T cells expanded clonally by week 6 at 0.1 to 3.0 mg/kg.

The CDR3 extends over 15 amino acids. Concerning this clone: Its antigen remains unidentified.

Profiled with immunoSEQ multiplex PCR; TCRdb holds only in-frame clones, not every one. This sample has 98,000 or so clones, with 94% found just once. The clonotype originates from an adult with an advanced solid tumor such as melanoma, head and neck, liver or kidney cancer. The sample consisted of CD4+ or CD8+ T cells sorted from blood, taken in a trial of the OX40 agonist ivuxolimab. The V call is TRBV21-1, the J call TRBJ2-1; the D call TRBD2 from the table was never checked on the DNA. TRBV21-1 is annotated as a pseudogene. As DNA, the CDR3 is TGTGCCAGCAGCCCTAGACGGCAAGTCCACAATGAGCAGTTCTTC. Amino acid sequence: CASSPRRQVHNEQFF.